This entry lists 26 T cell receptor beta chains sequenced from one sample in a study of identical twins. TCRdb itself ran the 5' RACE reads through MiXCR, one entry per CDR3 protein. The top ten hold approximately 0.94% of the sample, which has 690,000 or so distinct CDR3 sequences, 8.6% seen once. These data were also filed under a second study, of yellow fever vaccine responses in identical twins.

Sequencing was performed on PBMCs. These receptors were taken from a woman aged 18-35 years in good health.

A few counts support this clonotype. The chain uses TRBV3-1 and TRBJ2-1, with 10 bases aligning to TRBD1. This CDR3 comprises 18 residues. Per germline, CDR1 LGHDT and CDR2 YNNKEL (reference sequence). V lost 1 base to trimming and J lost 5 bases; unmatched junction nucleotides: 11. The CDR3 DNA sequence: TGTGCCAGCAGCCAAGTGGTCCGGACAGGGGGATCGAACAATGAGCAGTTCTTC. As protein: CASSQVVRTGGSNNEQFF.

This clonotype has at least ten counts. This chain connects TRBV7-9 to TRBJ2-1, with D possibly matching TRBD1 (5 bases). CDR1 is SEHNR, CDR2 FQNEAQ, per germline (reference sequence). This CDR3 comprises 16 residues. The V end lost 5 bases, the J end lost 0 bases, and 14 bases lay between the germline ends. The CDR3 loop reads CASSPLTGSSYNEQFF. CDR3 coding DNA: TGTGCCAGCAGCCCCCTTACAGGAAGCTCCTACAATGAGCAGTTCTTC.

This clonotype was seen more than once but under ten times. The CDR3 DNA reads as TGTGCCAGCAGTTACTCAGTTTACACCTACGAGCAGTACTTC. Protein: CASSYSVYTYEQYF. The rearrangement joins TRBV6-5 to TRBJ2-7; unclear D gene. In germline, CDR1 is MNHEY, CDR2 SVGAGI. V dropped 0 bases and J dropped 2 bases, with 8 bases sitting between them. This CDR3 spans 14 amino acids.

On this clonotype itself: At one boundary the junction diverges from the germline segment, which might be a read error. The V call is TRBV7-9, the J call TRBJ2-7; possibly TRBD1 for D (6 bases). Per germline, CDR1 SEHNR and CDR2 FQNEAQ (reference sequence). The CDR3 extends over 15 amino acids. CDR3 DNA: TGTGCCAGCAGCCTAGAGAGAGTTCAGGGGTACGAGCACTACTTC. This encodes CASSLERVQGYEHYF.

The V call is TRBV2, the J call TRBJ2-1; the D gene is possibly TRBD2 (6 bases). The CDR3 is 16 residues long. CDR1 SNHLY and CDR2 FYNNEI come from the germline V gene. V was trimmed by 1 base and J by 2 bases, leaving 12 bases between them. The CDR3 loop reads CASSEGVSGTYNEQFF. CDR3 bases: TGTGCCAGCAGTGAAGGGGTTAGCGGTACCTACAATGAGCAGTTCTTC.

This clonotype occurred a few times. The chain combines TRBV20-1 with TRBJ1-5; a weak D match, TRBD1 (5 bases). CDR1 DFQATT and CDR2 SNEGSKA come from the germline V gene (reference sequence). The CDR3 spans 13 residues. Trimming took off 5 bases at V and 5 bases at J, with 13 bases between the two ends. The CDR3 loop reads CSAFTLQDQPQHF. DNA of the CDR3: TGCAGTGCTTTTACATTACAGGATCAGCCCCAGCATTTT.

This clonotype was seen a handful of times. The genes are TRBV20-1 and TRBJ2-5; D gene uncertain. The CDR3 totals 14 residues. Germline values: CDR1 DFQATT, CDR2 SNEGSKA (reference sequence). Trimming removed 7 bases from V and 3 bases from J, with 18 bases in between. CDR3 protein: CSEATDLGEETQYF. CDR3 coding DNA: TGCAGTGAAGCGACCGACCTAGGAGAAGAGACCCAGTACTTC.

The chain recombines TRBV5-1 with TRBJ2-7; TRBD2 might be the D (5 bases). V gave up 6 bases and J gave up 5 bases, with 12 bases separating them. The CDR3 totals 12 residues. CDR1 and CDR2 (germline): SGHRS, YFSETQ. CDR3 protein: CASNRGTDEQYF. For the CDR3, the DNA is TGCGCCAGCAATCGGGGAACGGACGAGCAGTACTTC.

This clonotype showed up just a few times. CDR3 region: CASSSMGWGPGELFF. The DNA for the CDR3 is TGTGCCAGCAGTTCGATGGGGTGGGGGCCCGGGGAGCTGTTTTTT. V is TRBV27 and J is TRBJ2-2; tentative D call: TRBD1 (6 bases). The germline gives CDR1 MNHEY, CDR2 SMNVEV (reference sequence). The V end was cut by 4 bases, the J end by 6 bases, with 15 bases between. The CDR3 is 15 amino acids.

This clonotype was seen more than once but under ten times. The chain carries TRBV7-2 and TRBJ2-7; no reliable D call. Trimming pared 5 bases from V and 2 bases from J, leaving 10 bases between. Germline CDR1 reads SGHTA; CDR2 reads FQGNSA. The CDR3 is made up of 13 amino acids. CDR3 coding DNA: TGTGCCAGCAGCAATGACCTAACCTACGAGCAGTACTTC. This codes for CASSNDLTYEQYF.

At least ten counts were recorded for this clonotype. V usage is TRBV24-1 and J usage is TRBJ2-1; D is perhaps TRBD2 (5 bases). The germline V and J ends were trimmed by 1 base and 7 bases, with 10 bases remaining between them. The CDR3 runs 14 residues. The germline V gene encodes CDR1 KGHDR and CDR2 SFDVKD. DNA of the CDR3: TGTGCCACCAGTGATTTAACGGGGTGGAATGAGCAGTTCTTC. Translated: CATSDLTGWNEQFF.

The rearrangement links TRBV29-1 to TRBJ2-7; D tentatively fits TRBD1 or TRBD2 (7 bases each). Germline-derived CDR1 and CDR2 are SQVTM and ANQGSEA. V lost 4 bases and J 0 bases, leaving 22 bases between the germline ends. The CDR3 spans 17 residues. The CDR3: CSVGEGQSLKSSYEQYF. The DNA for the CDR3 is TGCAGCGTTGGGGAGGGACAGAGCTTAAAGAGCTCCTACGAGCAGTACTTC.

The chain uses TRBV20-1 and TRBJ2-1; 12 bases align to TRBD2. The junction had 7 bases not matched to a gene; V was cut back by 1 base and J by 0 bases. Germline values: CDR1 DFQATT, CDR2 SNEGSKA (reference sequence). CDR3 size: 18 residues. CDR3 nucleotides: TGCAGTGCTAGAGTCCCGGGACTAGCGGGTCGCTCCTACAATGAGCAGTTCTTC. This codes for CSARVPGLAGRSYNEQFF.

For the CDR3, the DNA is TGTGCCAGCAGTTTATTTTCCAGAATCTCTGGGGCCAACGTCCTGACTTTC. Residues: CASSLFSRISGANVLTF. The J gene is TRBJ2-6, the V gene TRBV28, with D hard to call. The germline V gene encodes CDR1 MDHEN and CDR2 SYDVKM. Trimming shortened V by 1 base and J by 0 bases, and 10 bases separated the two germline ends. This CDR3 region has 17 residues.

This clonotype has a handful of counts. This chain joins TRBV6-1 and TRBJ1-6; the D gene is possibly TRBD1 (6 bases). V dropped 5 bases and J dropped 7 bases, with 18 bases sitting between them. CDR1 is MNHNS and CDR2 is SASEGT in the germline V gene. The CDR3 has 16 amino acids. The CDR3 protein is CASSPGKQGRNSPLHF. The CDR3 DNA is TGTGCCAGCAGTCCCGGGAAACAGGGAAGGAATTCACCCCTCCACTTT.

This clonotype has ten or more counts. The CDR3 nucleotides are TGTGCCAGCAGCCAGGGCCAGGTTGGGGGCACTGAAGCTTTCTTT. This sequence encodes CASSQGQVGGTEAFF. This chain uses TRBV11-2 with TRBJ1-1, with D perhaps matching TRBD1 (5 bases). Germline CDR1 and CDR2: SGHAT and FQNNGV. CDR3 length: 15 residues. Trimming left V 5 bases short and J 4 bases short, with 17 bases between.

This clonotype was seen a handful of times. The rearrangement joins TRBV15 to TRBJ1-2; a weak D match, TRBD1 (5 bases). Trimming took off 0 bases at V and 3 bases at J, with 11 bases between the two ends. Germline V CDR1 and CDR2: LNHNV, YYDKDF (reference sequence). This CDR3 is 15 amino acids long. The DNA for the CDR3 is TGTGCCACCAGCAGAGAAAATCAAGGGGACTATGGCTACACCTTC. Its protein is CATSRENQGDYGYTF.

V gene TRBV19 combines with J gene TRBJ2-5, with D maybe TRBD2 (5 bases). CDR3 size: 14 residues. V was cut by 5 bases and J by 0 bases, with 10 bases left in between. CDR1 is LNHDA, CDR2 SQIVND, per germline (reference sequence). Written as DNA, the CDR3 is TGTGCCAGTAGTGAGGAGGACTACCAAGAGACCCAGTACTTC. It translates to CASSEEDYQETQYF.

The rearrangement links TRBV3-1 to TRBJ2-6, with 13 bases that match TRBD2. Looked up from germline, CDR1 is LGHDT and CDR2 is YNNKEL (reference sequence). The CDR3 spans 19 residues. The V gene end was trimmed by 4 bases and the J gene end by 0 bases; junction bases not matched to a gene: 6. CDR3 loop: CASSRPTSGGTSGANVLTF. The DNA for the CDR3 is TGTGCCAGCAGCCGCCCGACTAGCGGGGGGACCTCTGGGGCCAACGTCCTGACTTTC.

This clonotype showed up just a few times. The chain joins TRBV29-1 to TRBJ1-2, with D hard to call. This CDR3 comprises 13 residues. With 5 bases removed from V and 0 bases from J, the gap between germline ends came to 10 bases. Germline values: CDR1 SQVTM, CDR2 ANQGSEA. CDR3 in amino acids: CSVWTDSNYGYTF. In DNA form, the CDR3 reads TGCAGCGTTTGGACGGACTCTAACTATGGCTACACCTTC.

The DNA for the CDR3 is TGTGCCAGCAGTTATGGGGGGGCGGATGGCTACACCTTC. Protein product: CASSYGGADGYTF. The rearrangement joins TRBV6-5 to TRBJ1-2, with D perhaps TRBD1 (6 bases). This CDR3 is 13 amino acids long. V shed 3 bases and J shed 6 bases, with 11 bases lying between them. Germline V CDR1 and CDR2: MNHEY, SVGAGI.

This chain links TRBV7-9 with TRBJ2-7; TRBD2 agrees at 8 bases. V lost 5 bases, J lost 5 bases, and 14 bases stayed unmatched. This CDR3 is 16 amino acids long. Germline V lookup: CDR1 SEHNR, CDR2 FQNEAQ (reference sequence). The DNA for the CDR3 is TGTGCCAGCAGCGCCCGGGAGGGTGAGAGAAGGGACGAGCAGTACTTC. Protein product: CASSAREGERRDEQYF. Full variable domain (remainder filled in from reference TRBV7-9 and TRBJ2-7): DTGVSQNPRHKITKRGQNVTFRCDPISEHNRLYWYRQTLGQGPEFLTYFQNEAQLEKSRLLSDRFSAERPKGSFSTLEIQRTEQGDSAMYLCASSAREGERRDEQYFGPGTRLTVT.

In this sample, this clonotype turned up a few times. In nucleotides, the CDR3 is TGTGCCAGCAGTTTGTCCCCTGGGGGACTAGAATCGGAGACCCAGTACTTC. It is translated as CASSLSPGGLESETQYF. J is TRBJ2-5 and V is TRBV28; 8 bases line up with TRBD2. Germline-derived CDR1 and CDR2 are MDHEN and SYDVKM. The J segment lost 5 bases and the V segment lost 3 bases, leaving 14 bases of the junction unmatched. This CDR3 is built from 17 residues. Drawing the rest from reference TRBV28 and TRBJ2-5, the complete variable domain is DVKVTQSSRYLVKRTGEKVFLECVQDMDHENMFWYRQDPGLGLRLIYFSYDVKMKEKGDIPEGYSVSREKKERFSLILESASTNQTSMYLCASSLSPGGLESETQYFGPGTRLLVL.

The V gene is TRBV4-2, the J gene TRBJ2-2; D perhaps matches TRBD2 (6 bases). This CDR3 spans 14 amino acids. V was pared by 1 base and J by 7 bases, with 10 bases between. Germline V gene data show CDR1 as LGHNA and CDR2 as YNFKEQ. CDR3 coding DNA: TGTGCCAGCAGCCAAGGCCGGACTAACGGGGAGCTGTTTTTT. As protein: CASSQGRTNGELFF.

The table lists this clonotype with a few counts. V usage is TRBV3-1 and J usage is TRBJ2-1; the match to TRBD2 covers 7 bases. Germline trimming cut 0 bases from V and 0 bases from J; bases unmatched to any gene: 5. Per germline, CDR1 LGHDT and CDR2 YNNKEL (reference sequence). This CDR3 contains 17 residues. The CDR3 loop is CASSQDTAGASYNEQFF. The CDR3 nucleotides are TGTGCCAGCAGCCAAGATACGGCGGGAGCCTCCTACAATGAGCAGTTCTTC.

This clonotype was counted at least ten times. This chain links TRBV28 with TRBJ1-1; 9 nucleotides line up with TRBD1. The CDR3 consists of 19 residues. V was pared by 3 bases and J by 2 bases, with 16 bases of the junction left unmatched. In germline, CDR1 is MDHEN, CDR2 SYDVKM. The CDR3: CASSFRSEDRGTPNTEAFF. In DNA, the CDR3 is TGTGCCAGCAGTTTCAGATCGGAGGACAGGGGTACACCCAACACTGAAGCTTTCTTT. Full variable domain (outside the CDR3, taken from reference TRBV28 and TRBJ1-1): DVKVTQSSRYLVKRTGEKVFLECVQDMDHENMFWYRQDPGLGLRLIYFSYDVKMKEKGDIPEGYSVSREKKERFSLILESASTNQTSMYLCASSFRSEDRGTPNTEAFFGQGTRLTVV.